The 16 T cell receptor beta chains below all came from one sample that was sequenced in a study of tumor and adjacent non-tumor tissue in lung cancer. RNA was extracted from bulk tissue without any cell sorting. Three rounds of nested PCR, following a modified ARM-PCR protocol, produced the TCRbeta library. MiXCR, run by TCRdb on the multiplex PCR reads, gives a single entry per CDR3 protein. The table has 70,000 to 90,000 distinct CDR3 sequences, 65% to 90% seen once. Sequenced sample: lung tumor tissue. These receptors were obtained from a woman aged 45 to 65 with non-small cell lung cancer.

A word on this clonotype: This is likely a read error, given that the CDR3 carries no conserved phenylalanine or tryptophan at its end. The DNA is omitted, as the CDR3 cannot be located on it reliably, and the CDR3 follows TCRdb's listing. The chain joins TRBV29-1 to TRBJ2-7; whether TRBD1, the table's D call, matches the DNA was not checked. Inclusive of both ends, the CDR3 amounts to 13 amino acids. The germline V gene has CDR1 SQVTM and CDR2 ANQGSEA. The CDR3 is CSAGGQGSYEHYL.

Note on this clonotype: The junction differs from germline at one of its ends, possibly a read error. This chain connects TRBV11-2 to TRBJ2-1; 11 bases fit TRBD2. The CDR3 runs to 16 residues. CDR1 is SGHAT and CDR2 is FQNNGV in the germline V gene. DNA of the CDR3: TGTACCAGTAGCCTAATGACCGGGACTAGCGGACCAGAGTACTTCTTC. Its protein is CTSSLMTGTSGPEYFF.

A word on this clonotype: Relative to the germline gene, one junction end is altered; a read error may explain this. The chain uses TRBV20-1 and TRBJ2-3; D is uncertain. The CDR3 is 17 amino acids. Germline lookup yields CDR1 DFQATT and CDR2 SNEGSKA (reference sequence). The CDR3 loop reads CTARGRTLNVGTDTQYF. The CDR3 coding sequence is TGCACTGCTAGAGGCCGAACACTGAATGTGGGCACAGATACGCAGTATTTT.

In the case of this clonotype: A read error is likely, as this CDR3 ends without the conserved phenylalanine or tryptophan. The chain uses TRBV6-1 and TRBJ1-5; D is ambiguous. Trimming took 2 bases from V and 0 from J, leaving 11 bases between them. CDR3 length: 16 residues. Germline V CDR1 and CDR2: MNHNS, SASEGT. This CDR3 is CASSEMNQTSNQPQHL. The CDR3 DNA reads TGTGCCAGCAGTGAAATGAACCAAACTAGCAATCAGCCCCAGCATTTA.

This clonotype was recorded only once. This CDR3 fails to terminate in the conserved phenylalanine or tryptophan, so it likely reflects a read error. The J gene is TRBJ2-1, the V gene TRBV29-1; 12 bases align to TRBD2. There are 16 residues in the CDR3. Germline V gives CDR1 SQVTM, CDR2 ANQGSEA. Germline trimming cut 4 bases from V and 9 bases from J; bases unmatched to any gene: 13. The CDR3 DNA reads as TGCAGCGTTGCCAGCCCGAGACTAGCGGGAGACGGTGAGCAGTTCTTA. Translation gives CSVASPRLAGDGEQFL.

CDR3 in amino acids: CASTFRTSWRAVETQYF. CDR3 nucleotide sequence: TGTGCCAGCACCTTCAGGACTAGTTGGAGGGCCGTGGAGACCCAGTACTTC. The chain has TRBV28 and TRBJ2-5; 7 bases are a match to TRBD2. Germline CDR1 and CDR2: MDHEN and SYDVKM. With V trimmed by 7 bases and J by 5 bases, 19 bases remained unmatched. The length of the CDR3 is 17 residues. Complete variable domain (other parts from reference TRBV28 and TRBJ2-5): DVKVTQSSRYLVKRTGEKVFLECVQDMDHENMFWYRQDPGLGLRLIYFSYDVKMKEKGDIPEGYSVSREKKERFSLILESASTNQTSMYLCASTFRTSWRAVETQYFGPGTRLLVL.

Comment on this clonotype: One end of the junction is discordant with germline, which a read error may explain. The CDR3 loop reads CASTPLYERYF. CDR3 coding DNA: TGTGCCAGCACCCCCCTCTACGAGCGGTACTTC. The V and J genes are TRBV6-2 or TRBV6-3 and TRBJ2-7; D not resolved. The CDR3 totals 11 residues. The germline gives CDR1 MNHEY, CDR2 SVGEGT.

The chain has TRBV20-1 and TRBJ2-3, with D possibly TRBD2 on 5 matching bases. The V gene lost 6 bases and the J gene lost 14 bases, with 27 bases spanning the gap. This CDR3 contains 14 residues. CDR1 and CDR2 from the germline V gene are DFQATT and SNEGSKA (reference sequence). The CDR3 DNA is TGCAGTGCGGCAGGCGGGCTGAGGATGGATCCGCGGTATTTT. Encoded protein: CSAAGGLRMDPRYF.

As to this clonotype: At one boundary the junction diverges from the germline segment, which might be a read error. The DNA for the CDR3 is TGTGCGAGCAGCCTAAGTGACGGGCCCTACGACCAGTACTTC. Its translation is CASSLSDGPYDQYF. This sequence joins TRBV6-5 and TRBJ2-7; D unresolved. The CDR3 spans 14 residues. In germline, CDR1 is MNHEY, CDR2 SVGAGI.

As regards this clonotype: The conserved phenylalanine or tryptophan normally closing the CDR3 is absent here, so this likely arose from a read error. The rearrangement links TRBV6-1 to TRBJ2-1, with D possibly TRBD1 on 5 matching bases. CDR1 and CDR2 from the germline V gene are MNHNS and SASEGT. The CDR3 length is 21 residues. The CDR3 region has the DNA TGTGGCAGCAGTGAGCGCCGGTTAGACTTCTTACTCTCGACAGCCTACAATGAGCAGTTCATC. It is translated as CGSSERRLDFLLSTAYNEQFI.

Remarks on this clonotype: At one of its ends the junction is not consistent with the germline gene, which may arise from a read error. V usage is TRBV29-1 and J usage is TRBJ2-1; 8 bases agree with TRBD2. The CDR3 totals 15 residues. From germline, CDR1 is SQVTM and CDR2 ANQGSEA. Here the CDR3 DNA reads TGCAGCGTTGAAGAGATAGCGGGATTATATAATGAGCAGTTTTTC. Its protein is CSVEEIAGLYNEQFF.

The rearrangement uses TRBV20-1 and TRBJ2-3; 8 nucleotides line up with TRBD2. CDR3 size: 16 residues. Germline values: CDR1 DFQATT, CDR2 SNEGSKA (reference sequence). The ends lost 1 base at V and 6 bases at J; junction bases unmatched: 12. Written as DNA, the CDR3 is TGCAGTGCTAGAGGCGTGATAGCGGGGCTCACGGATACGCAGTATTTT. Residues: CSARGVIAGLTDTQYF.

Only one count was recorded for this clonotype. J is TRBJ2-7 and V is TRBV20-1; D gene unclear. Trimming took 4 bases from V and 0 from J, leaving 16 bases between them. From germline, CDR1 is DFQATT and CDR2 SNEGSKA (reference sequence). The CDR3 contains 15 residues. The CDR3 bases are TGCAGTGCTATAGACTCATGGCAAACCTCCTACGAGCAGTACTTC. Protein: CSAIDSWQTSYEQYF.

Regarding this clonotype: A single base separates this from a much larger clone, so it may be a read error. The chain is built from TRBV4-3 and TRBJ1-3, with D uncertain. The CDR3 has 17 amino acids. CDR1 is LGHNA, CDR2 YSLEER, per germline. The CDR3 loop reads CANSQTRTDYSGNTIYF. The CDR3 nucleotides read TGCGCCAACAGCCAAACACGGACTGACTACTCTGGAAACACCATATATTTT.

In the case of this clonotype: A much larger clone lies one base from this, so it may be a read error. The J gene is TRBJ2-3, the V gene TRBV7-9, with 7 bases fitting TRBD2. CDR1 and CDR2 (germline): SEHNR, FQNEAQ (reference sequence). This CDR3 spans 14 amino acids. Unmatched junction bases numbered 5, after V lost 5 bases and J lost 3 bases. Here the CDR3 DNA reads TGTGCCAGCAGCGCGGGAGTGAGTACAGATACGCAGTATTTT. Translated, it gives CASSAGVSTDTQYF.

A word on this clonotype: The junction departs from germline at one end; a sequencing error may be responsible. This chain joins TRBV20-1 and TRBJ2-1; D gene unclear. The CDR3 spans 12 residues. CDR1 is DFQATT and CDR2 is SNEGSKA in the germline V gene (reference sequence). The DNA of the CDR3 is TGCAGTGCCACGCTTACCTACAATGAGCATTCCTTC. Its protein product is CSATLTYNEHSF.